The 17 T cell receptor beta chains below come from one sample, sequenced in a study of Tregs in tolerant kidney transplant recipients. These receptors lack a known antigen. TCRdb's table, derived via immunoSEQ multiplex PCR, lists solely in-frame clones and lacks some. The data show under 50,000 clones, roughly 95% seen once. The sequencing sample was made of Tregs from blood cultured with allogeneic cells. All receptors derive from a human donor in good health.

The chain carries TRBV2 and TRBJ2-3, with 9 bases matching TRBD2. The J segment lost 5 bases and the V segment lost 4 bases, leaving 7 bases of the junction unmatched. The CDR3 runs 15 residues. CDR1 is SNHLY, CDR2 FYNNEI, per germline. The CDR3 nucleotides are TGTGCCAGCAGTGGTGGCGGGGGGGCGGGAGATACGCAGTATTTT. Residues: CASSGGGGAGDTQYF.

This clone was picked up one time. The CDR3 coding sequence is TGTGCCAGTAGTAGGGCGTTCGCGAACACCGGGGAGCTGTTTTTT. Its protein product is CASSRAFANTGELFF. J is TRBJ2-2 and V is TRBV19; D gene unclear. Germline V gene lookup returns CDR1 LNHDA and CDR2 SQIVND (reference sequence). Trimming took off 4 bases at V and 0 bases at J, with 9 bases between the two ends. This CDR3 is 15 amino acids long.

This chain connects TRBV7-8 to TRBJ1-2, with D perhaps TRBD1 (6 bases). The V end was cut by 3 bases, the J end by 5 bases, with 13 bases between. CDR1 and CDR2 from the germline V gene are SGHVS and FQNEAQ. CDR3 length: 14 residues. The CDR3 spells CASSLETGFYGYTF. CDR3 nucleotides: TGTGCCAGCAGCTTGGAAACAGGGTTTTATGGCTACACCTTC.

This chain uses TRBV5-6 with TRBJ1-5; D is perhaps TRBD1 (5 bases). Germline loops: CDR1 SGHDT, CDR2 YYEEEE. Trimming took 2 bases from V and 3 from J, leaving 18 bases between them. This CDR3 has 17 residues. The CDR3 DNA reads TGTGCCAGCAGCTTCTACCGGGACCGTACCTCCAATCAGCCCCAGCATTTT. Translation: CASSFYRDRTSNQPQHF. The whole variable domain, remainder taken from reference TRBV5-6 and TRBJ1-5, is DAGVTQSPTHLIKTRGQQVTLRCSPKSGHDTVSWYQQALGQGPQFIFQYYEEEERQRGNFPDRFSGHQFPNYSSELNVNALLLGDSALYLCASSFYRDRTSNQPQHFGDGTRLSIL.

The gene calls are TRBV27 and TRBJ2-1; maybe TRBD1 (6 bases). Germline assignment: CDR1 MNHEY and CDR2 SMNVEV (reference sequence). Trimming removed 5 bases from V and 2 bases from J, with 10 bases in between. This CDR3 comprises 14 residues. CDR3 sequence: CASSPQGPYNEQFF. As DNA, the CDR3 is TGTGCCAGCAGTCCCCAGGGGCCCTACAATGAGCAGTTCTTC.

The chain employs TRBV5-4 and TRBJ1-2, with 8 bases fitting TRBD1. V trimming: 4 bases; J trimming: 3 bases; junction bases outside the gene matches: 11. The CDR3 is 16 amino acids. Germline V CDR1 and CDR2: SGHNT, YYREEE (reference sequence). CDR3 amino acids: CASSRGQGVFDYGYTF. The CDR3 DNA follows: TGTGCCAGCAGCCGAGGACAGGGTGTGTTCGACTATGGCTACACCTTC.

The chain employs TRBV5-1 and TRBJ2-3; D is unresolved. The V end was cut by 7 bases, the J end by 1 base, with 13 bases between. The germline V gene has CDR1 SGHRS and CDR2 YFSETQ. The CDR3 has 14 amino acids. CDR3 bases: TGCGCCAGCGCCCCCGACCTCCGCACAGATACGCAGTATTTT. Protein product: CASAPDLRTDTQYF. Drawing the rest from reference TRBV5-1 and TRBJ2-3, the complete variable domain is KAGVTQTPRYLIKTRGQQVTLSCSPISGHRSVSWYQQTPGQGLQFLFEYFSETQRNKGNFPGRFSGRQFSNSRSEMNVSTLELGDSALYLCASAPDLRTDTQYFGPGTRLTVL.

J is TRBJ2-3 and V is TRBV18; TRBD2 might be the D (7 bases). The CDR3 loop spans 15 amino acids. V shed 6 bases and J shed 2 bases, with 15 bases lying between them. Germline CDR1 and CDR2: KGHSH and LQKENI. CDR3 sequence: CASSPGGSYTDTQYF. CDR3 nucleotide sequence: TGTGCCAGCTCCCCGGGGGGCTCATACACAGATACGCAGTATTTT.

The count of this clone is one. J is TRBJ2-5 and V is TRBV14, with a tentative D call TRBD1 (6 bases). Germline CDR1 SGHDN, CDR2 FVKESK. The V and J ends lost 0 bases and 9 bases respectively, with 14 bases between them. CDR3 length equals 14 residues. The CDR3 is CASSQEYRVGSQYF. CDR3 DNA: TGTGCCAGCAGCCAAGAGTACAGGGTGGGATCCCAGTACTTC.

The table lists this clone with a few counts. The J gene is TRBJ1-2, the V gene TRBV2; a possible D gene is TRBD1 (5 bases). CDR1 is SNHLY and CDR2 is FYNNEI in the germline V gene. The CDR3 sequence is 13 residues long. V was shortened by 9 bases and J by 6 bases, with 17 bases between the two germline ends. The CDR3: CASPGRDLDGYTF. In DNA, the CDR3 is TGTGCCAGTCCGGGGCGGGATTTGGATGGCTACACCTTC.

A single count supports this clone. The chain uses TRBV9 and TRBJ2-1, with TRBD2 as a possible D gene (6 bases). Per the germline V gene, CDR1 is SGDLS and CDR2 is YYNGEE. With 0 bases removed from V and 10 bases from J, the gap between germline ends came to 17 bases. The CDR3 extends over 15 amino acids. The CDR3 here is CASSVASLLSGEQFF. As DNA, the CDR3 is TGTGCCAGCAGCGTAGCAAGTCTACTCAGCGGGGAGCAGTTCTTC. The variable domain in full, completed from reference TRBV9 and TRBJ2-1, reads DSGVTQTPKHLITATGQRVTLRCSPRSGDLSVYWYQQSLDQGLQFLIQYYNGEERAKGNILERFSAQQFPDLHSELNLSSLELGDSALYFCASSVASLLSGEQFFGPGTRLTVL.

The rearrangement uses TRBV5-1 and TRBJ2-3; TRBD2 matches at 7 bases. The CDR3 runs to 16 residues. Unmatched junction bases numbered 8, after V lost 4 bases and J lost 0 bases. Germline V CDR1 and CDR2: SGHRS, YFSETQ. The CDR3 region is CASSVGLAASTDTQYF. CDR3 in DNA: TGCGCCAGCAGCGTCGGTCTAGCGGCTAGCACAGATACGCAGTATTTT.

J is TRBJ1-5 and V is TRBV30; TRBD1 might be the D (6 bases). The CDR3 is made up of 17 amino acids. V lost 0 bases to trimming and J lost 1 base, with 16 bases between them. CDR1 and CDR2 from the germline V gene are GTSNPN and SVGIG (reference sequence). The CDR3 DNA reads as TGTGCCTGGAGTGTGCAGGGGACCAACCCCAGCAATCAGCCCCAGCATTTT. Translation: CAWSVQGTNPSNQPQHF.

The genes are TRBV20-1 and TRBJ1-2; D is unresolved. V was shortened by 6 bases and J by 4 bases, with 9 bases between the two germline ends. The CDR3 spans 11 residues. Germline values: CDR1 DFQATT, CDR2 SNEGSKA (reference sequence). This chain's CDR3 is CSATTGYGYTF. The CDR3 coding sequence is TGCAGTGCAACGACCGGCTATGGCTACACCTTC.

The chain has TRBV25-1 and TRBJ2-2; D call uncertain. The CDR3 runs 17 residues. V was cut by 2 bases and J by 0 bases, with 13 bases left in between. Germline loops: CDR1 MGHDK, CDR2 SYGVNS. The CDR3 loop reads CASSERTALANTGELFF. The DNA of the CDR3 is TGTGCCAGCAGTGAACGTACAGCCCTCGCGAACACCGGGGAGCTGTTTTTT.

The chain has TRBV9 and TRBJ1-1; weak D call: TRBD1 (5 bases). The CDR3 is 13 amino acids. Germline CDR1 and CDR2: SGDLS and YYNGEE. V lost 0 bases, J lost 8 bases, and 11 bases lay in between. This CDR3 reads CASSVGGSGEAFF. Here the CDR3 DNA reads TGTGCCAGCAGCGTAGGGGGGTCAGGAGAAGCTTTCTTT.

CDR3 nucleotide sequence: TGTGCCACTGGACAGGCGACAGATACGCAGTATTTT. Its translation: CATGQATDTQYF. The chain combines TRBV19 with TRBJ2-3, with 7 bases matching TRBD1. Germline V gene sequence: CDR1 LNHDA, CDR2 SQIVND (reference sequence). The CDR3 is made up of 12 amino acids. V trimming: 10 bases; J trimming: 3 bases; junction bases outside the gene matches: 4.